One sample yielded the 15 T cell receptor beta chains listed below, sequenced in a study of OX40 agonist ivuxolimab in advanced cancers. Measured with immunoSEQ multiplex PCR; TCRdb has only the in-frame clones, and not every one. The table has around 70,000 clones, roughly 86% seen once. The source material was CD4+ or CD8+ T cells sorted from blood, sampled in a trial of the OX40 agonist ivuxolimab. Receptor source: an adult with an advanced solid tumor such as melanoma, head and neck, liver or kidney cancer.

This chain uses TRBV7-2 with TRBJ2-1; TRBD2 aligns across 13 bases. Looked up from germline, CDR1 is SGHTA and CDR2 is FQGNSA. The V segment lost 2 bases and the J segment 13 bases; nucleotides outside the gene matches: 5. CDR3 length equals 14 residues. The CDR3 reads CASSLTSGGAIQFF. DNA of the CDR3: TGTGCCAGCAGCTTAACTAGCGGGGGGGCGATTCAGTTCTTC.

The chain combines TRBV7-9 with TRBJ2-7; D possibly corresponds to TRBD2 (5 bases). Germline loops: CDR1 SEHNR, CDR2 FQNEAQ (reference sequence). CDR3 length equals 15 residues. Trimming removed 1 base from V and 0 bases from J, with 10 bases in between. The CDR3 DNA reads TGTGCCAGCAGCTTAGGAGGGCTGGCCTCCTACGAGCAGTACTTC. Its translation: CASSLGGLASYEQYF.

This clone was found a few times. At one end, the junction sequence differs from germline, possibly due to a read error. This chain uses TRBV7-2 with TRBJ1-6; D might be TRBD1 (6 bases). Germline V gene lookup returns CDR1 SGHTA and CDR2 FQGNSA. The CDR3 consists of 15 residues. The CDR3 loop is CASSLAQGLMSPLHF. CDR3 coding DNA: TGTGCCAGCAGCCTAGCACAGGGTTTAATGTCACCCCTCCACTTT.

The chain links TRBV5-4 to TRBJ2-3, with D possibly matching TRBD1 (6 bases). This CDR3 has 12 residues. Trimming shortened V by 4 bases and J by 6 bases, and 9 bases separated the two germline ends. Looked up from germline, CDR1 is SGHNT and CDR2 is YYREEE (reference sequence). The CDR3 DNA is TGTGCCAGCAGCGCCGACAGGGATACGCAGTATTTT. It yields the protein CASSADRDTQYF.

This sequence joins TRBV5-5 and TRBJ1-5, with TRBD1 matching over 7 bases. V trimming: 0 bases; J trimming: 4 bases; junction bases outside the gene matches: 7. The CDR3 is made up of 16 amino acids. Germline V lookup: CDR1 SGHKS, CDR2 YYEKEE (reference sequence). The CDR3 loop reads CASSLGTGTENQPQHF. CDR3 in DNA: TGTGCCAGCAGCTTGGGGACCGGGACAGAGAATCAGCCCCAGCATTTT.

This chain links TRBV28 with TRBJ2-7; D is unclear. This CDR3 has 12 residues. V lost 6 bases and J 1 base, leaving 7 bases between the germline ends. Germline CDR1 reads MDHEN; CDR2 reads SYDVKM. The CDR3 region is CASRAESYEQYF. The CDR3, as DNA: TGTGCCAGCAGGGCTGAGTCCTACGAGCAGTACTTC.

V and J are TRBV19 and TRBJ2-1, with D perhaps TRBD2 (6 bases). Germline CDR1 and CDR2: LNHDA and SQIVND (reference sequence). The CDR3 is 12 amino acids. Trimming took off 3 bases at V and 15 bases at J, with 15 bases between the two ends. The CDR3 DNA sequence: TGTGCCAGTAGTATCTCTGCGGGATTCCGGTTCTTC. Translated: CASSISAGFRFF.

This clone was recorded a few times. The V and J genes are TRBV19 and TRBJ1-1; D is unresolved. Between the trimmed V and J ends, which lost 7 bases and 1 base, there was a span of 10 bases. The CDR3 is 13 residues long. The germline gives CDR1 LNHDA, CDR2 SQIVND (reference sequence). The CDR3: CASTGRRNTEAFF. In DNA form, the CDR3 reads TGTGCCAGTACGGGGAGGCGGAACACTGAAGCTTTCTTT.

CDR3 nucleotide sequence: TGTGCCAGCAGTCCTAGCGGGAGGGCCACCGGGGAGCTGTTTTTT. This sequence encodes CASSPSGRATGELFF. The chain has TRBV2 and TRBJ2-2; 12 bases map to TRBD2. V was clipped by 5 bases and J by 4 bases; unmatched bases: 2. The CDR3 contains 15 residues. Looked up from germline, CDR1 is SNHLY and CDR2 is FYNNEI.

V gene TRBV4-2 combines with J gene TRBJ2-3, with D possibly called TRBD1 or TRBD2 (6 bases each). V gave up 4 bases and J gave up 1 base, with 12 bases separating them. CDR3 length: 15 residues. Germline V gives CDR1 LGHNA, CDR2 YNFKEQ. CDR3 residues: CASSPRRGGTDTQYF. The DNA for the CDR3 is TGTGCCAGCAGCCCTAGGAGGGGGGGCACAGATACGCAGTATTTT.

The chain employs TRBV27 and TRBJ2-5; 14 bases agree with TRBD2. The last part of the DNA fits TRBJ2-7 better; the J call may be wrong. The germline gives CDR1 MNHEY, CDR2 SMNVEV (reference sequence). The CDR3 covers 19 residues. CDR3 bases: TGTGCCAGCAGTTCGCGGCGGGGACTAGCGGGAGTAGGCTCCTACGAGCAGTACTTC. Protein product: CASSSRRGLAGVGSYEQYF.

This sequence joins TRBV28 and TRBJ1-2; a weak D match, TRBD1 (6 bases). This CDR3 spans 13 amino acids. In germline, CDR1 is MDHEN, CDR2 SYDVKM. The V end lost 3 bases, the J end lost 8 bases, and 13 bases lay between the germline ends. The CDR3 nucleotides are TGTGCCAGCAGTTTGGGAACACAGGGAGGCTACACCTTC. It yields the protein CASSLGTQGGYTF.

The CDR3 is CASSYYGQGSTDTQYF. The CDR3 bases are TGCGCCAGCAGTTATTACGGACAGGGGAGCACAGATACGCAGTATTTT. V and J are TRBV5-1 and TRBJ2-3, with 9 nucleotides matching TRBD1. The CDR3 has 16 amino acids. V shed 5 bases, J shed 0 bases, and the junction held 7 bases outside the gene matches. Germline assignment: CDR1 SGHRS and CDR2 YFSETQ.

The table lists this clone with many counts. J is TRBJ2-5 and V is TRBV28; D gene uncertain. The CDR3 loop spans 16 amino acids. The V gene lost 3 bases and the J gene lost 9 bases, with 23 bases spanning the gap. Germline assignment: CDR1 MDHEN and CDR2 SYDVKM. As DNA, the CDR3 is TGTGCCAGCAGTTTCCTCGTACGTCGCCCCCCAACCCCCCAGTACTTC. This encodes CASSFLVRRPPTPQYF.

This clone appeared a few times. The chain combines TRBV5-6 with TRBJ1-1, with D tentatively TRBD1 (6 bases). From germline, CDR1 is SGHDT and CDR2 YYEEEE. Trimming took off 1 base at V and 5 bases at J, with 12 bases between the two ends. This CDR3 is built from 14 residues. The CDR3 here is CASSLYGTPTEAFF. The CDR3 nucleotides read TGTGCCAGCAGCTTGTACGGGACACCTACTGAAGCTTTCTTT.